This TCR beta chain emerged from a study of blood T cell repertoires in COVID-19. At the level of the study: COVID-19 samples collected from the United States, Italy and Spain covered acute and convalescent phases. T cells, B-cell-depleted T cells, or PBMCs supplied cDNA or gDNA.

Per the authors' pipeline: Amplifying reference gene primers gave estimates of nucleated cell counts. Produced via immunoSEQ multiplex PCR; TCRdb's table is partial and in-frame only. Clonal size and the V and J genes are those of that table, whereas D and trimming came from the DNA. Among about 190,000 clones listed, 90% were seen once. Sequencing input: peripheral blood. The origin of this receptor is a man aged 50 to 60 with acute or convalescent COVID-19.

DNA for the CDR3: TGTGCCAGCAGCCCCGGGGCAGGGGCGCTTAACTATGGCTACACCTTC. This sequence encodes CASSPGAGALNYGYTF. The chain employs TRBV27 and TRBJ1-2; D is perhaps TRBD1 (6 bases). V lost 6 bases to trimming and J lost 1 base, with 18 bases between them. The CDR3 has 16 residues. The germline gives CDR1 MNHEY, CDR2 SMNVEV (reference sequence).